This T cell receptor beta chain was observed in a study of molecular identifiers for immune sequencing clone quantification. Study-wide background: Across replicate runs, RNA obtained from around 18,000 or 91,000 naive CD8 cells was divided into five, with four undergoing sequencing. Study-wide results and caveats: Jurkat TCR RNA spiked in from one cell reportedly remained identifiable amid approximately 970,000 naive cells. Clones exceeding 20 RNA copies carried over 97% of effector molecules but under 1% of naive-cell molecules.

Preparation of naive CD8 libraries involved roughly 19,000 to 1,100,000 sorted cells and 10%, 30% or 50% RNA. V was cut by 0 bases and J by 2 bases, with 9 bases left in between. From germline, CDR1 is SGHDT and CDR2 YYEEEE. This CDR3 region has 15 residues. Concerning this clonotype itself: Its matching antigen is unknown.

TCRdb analysed the PCR reads with MiXCR anew, one entry per CDR3 protein. Among roughly 100,000 distinct CDR3 sequences listed, 35% were seen once. The sequenced sample consisted of naive CD8+ T cells from blood, with Jurkat cell RNA spiked in. Subset noted: FACS-sorted CD8+CD4-CCR7+CD45RA+ naive T cells. V is TRBV5-6 and J is TRBJ1-5, with TRBD1 as a possible D gene (5 bases). The receptor was isolated from a human donor in good health. Some libraries in this study had Jurkat cell RNA spiked in. CDR3 sequence reads: CASSLGARGNQPQHF. In DNA, the CDR3 is TGTGCCAGCAGCTTGGGGGCCAGGGGCAATCAGCCCCAGCATTTT.